These T cell receptor beta chains were read from a single sample in a study of identical twins. TCRdb analysed the 5' RACE reads with MiXCR anew, one entry per CDR3 protein. The sample carries about 460,000 distinct CDR3 sequences, around 14% recorded once. Separately, the same data were catalogued under a study of yellow fever vaccine responses in identical twins.

Sequenced: CD4+ T cells sorted from blood. The receptors derive from a woman younger than 30 in good health. Both conserved end residues are part of each CDR3. A D gene is named only where the DNA matches it firmly. A row's size may be missing; if present it is once, few, many or a size class.

>NA|TRBV12-3/TRBV12-4|NA|14|TRBJ2-4
TGTGCCAGCAGTTTACGGGACCTTGGAAACATTCAGTACTTC
CASSLRDLGNIQYF
>few|TRBV29-1|TRBD2|13|TRBJ2-1
TGCAGCGTTGGGGGGGGTCGTGTCTATGAGCAGTTCTTC
CSVGGGRVYEQFF
>NA|TRBV21-1|NA|13|TRBJ2-1
TGTGCCAGCAGGGGGGCCGAAACAGGGGAGCAGTTCTTC
CASRGAETGEQFF
>many|TRBV12-3/TRBV12-4|TRBD1|14|TRBJ2-7
TGTGCCAGCAGGCTACAGGGGGCTCGATACGAGCAGTACTTC
CASRLQGARYEQYF
>NA|TRBV4-3|NA|15|TRBJ2-3
TGCGCCAGCCGGCTCGGGGAAACTAGCACAGATACGCAGTATTTT
CASRLGETSTDTQYF
>few|TRBV4-1|NA|17|TRBJ2-7
TGCGCCAGCAGCCAGATTCGGGGCTCTAGCGCCGAGTACGAGCAGTACTTC
CASSQIRGSSAEYEQYF
>many|TRBV20-1|TRBD1|12|TRBJ1-2
TGCAGTGCTAGGGACAGGGTCGGCGGCTACACCTTC
CSARDRVGGYTF
>NA|TRBV6-1|TRBD2|15|TRBJ2-1
TGTGCCAGCAGTGGCGGACTAGCGGGAGTTAATGAGCAGTTCTTC
CASSGGLAGVNEQFF
>NA|TRBV6-2/TRBV6-3|NA|15|TRBJ1-4
TGTGCCAGCAGACACACCGGGACACCGCTCGAAAAACTGTTTTTT
CASRHTGTPLEKLFF
>NA|TRBV6-1|TRBD1|13|TRBJ2-3
TGTGCCAGCAGGAACAGGGGGACAGATACGCAGTATTTT
CASRNRGTDTQYF
>many|TRBV4-2|NA|14|TRBJ2-5
TGTGCCAGCAGCCCTAGACAGAACCAAGAGACCCAGTACTTC
CASSPRQNQETQYF
>NA|TRBV23-1|NA|15|TRBJ2-7
TGCGCCAGCAGCGCGGGACAGCGTTTCTCCTACGAGCAGTACTTC
CASSAGQRFSYEQYF
>many|TRBV12-3/TRBV12-4|NA|12|TRBJ1-6
TGTGCCAGCAGTTTACAAAATTCACCCCTCCACTTT
CASSLQNSPLHF
>few|TRBV15|NA|14|TRBJ2-7
TGTGCCACCAGCAGAGATCAGGGGCTCTACGAGCAGTACTTC
CATSRDQGLYEQYF
>few|TRBV20-1|NA|11|TRBJ2-7
TGCAGTGGTTCGTGGACCTTCGAGCAGTACTTC
CSGSWTFEQYF
>NA|TRBV27|NA|15|TRBJ2-2
TGTGCCAGCAGTTTGCGAGAAGGGTTGACCGGGGAGCTGTTTTTT
CASSLREGLTGELFF